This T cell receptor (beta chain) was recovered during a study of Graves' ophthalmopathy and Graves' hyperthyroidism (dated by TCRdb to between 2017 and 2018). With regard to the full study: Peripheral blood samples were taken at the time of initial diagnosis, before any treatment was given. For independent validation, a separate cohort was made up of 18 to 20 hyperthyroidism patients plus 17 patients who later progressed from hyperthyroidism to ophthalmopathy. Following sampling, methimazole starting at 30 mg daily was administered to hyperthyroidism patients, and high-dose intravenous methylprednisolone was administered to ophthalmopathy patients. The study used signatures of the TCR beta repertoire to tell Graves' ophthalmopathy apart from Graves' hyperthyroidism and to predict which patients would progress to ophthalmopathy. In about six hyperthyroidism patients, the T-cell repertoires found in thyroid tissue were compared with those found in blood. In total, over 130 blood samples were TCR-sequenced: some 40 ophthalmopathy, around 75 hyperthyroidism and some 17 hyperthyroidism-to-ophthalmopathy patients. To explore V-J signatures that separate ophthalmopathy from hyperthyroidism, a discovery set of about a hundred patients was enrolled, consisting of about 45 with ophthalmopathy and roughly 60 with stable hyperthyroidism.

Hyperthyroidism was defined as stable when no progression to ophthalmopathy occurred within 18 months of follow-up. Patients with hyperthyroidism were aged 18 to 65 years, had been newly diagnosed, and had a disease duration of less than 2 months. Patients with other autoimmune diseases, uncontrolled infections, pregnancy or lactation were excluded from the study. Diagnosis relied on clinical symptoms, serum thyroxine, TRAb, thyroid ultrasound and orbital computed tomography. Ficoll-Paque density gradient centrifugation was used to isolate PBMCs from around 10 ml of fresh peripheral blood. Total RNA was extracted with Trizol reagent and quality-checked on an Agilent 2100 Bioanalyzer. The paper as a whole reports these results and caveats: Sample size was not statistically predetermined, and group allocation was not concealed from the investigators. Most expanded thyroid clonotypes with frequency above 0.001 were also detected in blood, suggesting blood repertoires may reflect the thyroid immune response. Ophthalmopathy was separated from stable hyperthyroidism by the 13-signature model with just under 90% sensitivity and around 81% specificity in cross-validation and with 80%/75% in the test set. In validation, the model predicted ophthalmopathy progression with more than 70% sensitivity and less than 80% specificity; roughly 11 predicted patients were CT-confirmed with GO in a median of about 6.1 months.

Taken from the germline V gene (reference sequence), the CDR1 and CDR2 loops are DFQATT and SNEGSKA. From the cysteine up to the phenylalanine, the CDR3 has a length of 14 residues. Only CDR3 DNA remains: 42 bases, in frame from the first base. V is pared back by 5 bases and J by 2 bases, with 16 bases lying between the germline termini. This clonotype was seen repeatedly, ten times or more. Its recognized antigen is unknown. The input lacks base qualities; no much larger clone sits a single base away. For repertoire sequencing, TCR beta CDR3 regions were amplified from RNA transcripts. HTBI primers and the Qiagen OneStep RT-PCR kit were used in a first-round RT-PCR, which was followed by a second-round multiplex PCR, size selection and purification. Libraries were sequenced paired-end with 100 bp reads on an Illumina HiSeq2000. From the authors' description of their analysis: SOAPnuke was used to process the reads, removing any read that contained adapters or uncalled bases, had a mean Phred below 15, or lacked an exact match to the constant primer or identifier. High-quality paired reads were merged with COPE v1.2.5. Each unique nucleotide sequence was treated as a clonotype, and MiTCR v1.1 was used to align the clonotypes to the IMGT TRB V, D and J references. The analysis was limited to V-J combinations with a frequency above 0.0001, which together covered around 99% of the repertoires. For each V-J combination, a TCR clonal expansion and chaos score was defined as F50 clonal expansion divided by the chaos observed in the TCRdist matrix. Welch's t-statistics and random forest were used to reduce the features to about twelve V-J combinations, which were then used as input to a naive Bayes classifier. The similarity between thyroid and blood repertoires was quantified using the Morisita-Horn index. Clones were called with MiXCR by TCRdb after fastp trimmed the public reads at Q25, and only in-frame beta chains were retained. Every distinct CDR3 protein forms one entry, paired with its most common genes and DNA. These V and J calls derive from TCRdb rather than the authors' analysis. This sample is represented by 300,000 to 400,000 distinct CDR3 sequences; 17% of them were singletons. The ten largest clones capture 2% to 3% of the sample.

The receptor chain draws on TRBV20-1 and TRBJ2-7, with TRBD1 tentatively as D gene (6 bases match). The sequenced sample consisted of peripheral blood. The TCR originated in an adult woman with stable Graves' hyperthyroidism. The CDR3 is CSAVGLGTTYEQYF. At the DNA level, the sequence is TGCAGTGCTGTAGGACTCGGGACAACCTACGAGCAGTACTTC.